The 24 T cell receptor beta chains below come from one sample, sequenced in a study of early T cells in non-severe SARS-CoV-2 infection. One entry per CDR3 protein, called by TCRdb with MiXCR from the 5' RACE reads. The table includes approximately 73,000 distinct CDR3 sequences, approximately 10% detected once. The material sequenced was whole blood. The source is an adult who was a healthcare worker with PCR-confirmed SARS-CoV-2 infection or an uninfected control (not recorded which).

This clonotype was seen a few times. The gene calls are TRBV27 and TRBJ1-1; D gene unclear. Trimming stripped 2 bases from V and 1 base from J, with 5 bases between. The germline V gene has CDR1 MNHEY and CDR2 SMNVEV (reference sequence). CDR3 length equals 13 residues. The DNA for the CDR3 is TGTGCCAGCAGTTTAGCCAGGAACACTGAAGCTTTCTTT. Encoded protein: CASSLARNTEAFF.

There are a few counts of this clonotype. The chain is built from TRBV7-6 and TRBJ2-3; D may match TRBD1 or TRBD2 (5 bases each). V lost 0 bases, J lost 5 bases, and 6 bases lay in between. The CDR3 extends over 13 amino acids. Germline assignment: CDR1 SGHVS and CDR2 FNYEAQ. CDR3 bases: TGTGCCAGCAGCTTAGCGAGGGGAGATACGCAGTATTTT. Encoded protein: CASSLARGDTQYF. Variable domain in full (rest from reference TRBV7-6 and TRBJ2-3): GAGVSQSPRYKVTKRGQDVALRCDPISGHVSLYWYRQALGQGPEFLTYFNYEAQQDKSGLPNDRFSAERPEGSISTLTIQRTEQRDSAMYRCASSLARGDTQYFGPGTRLTVL.

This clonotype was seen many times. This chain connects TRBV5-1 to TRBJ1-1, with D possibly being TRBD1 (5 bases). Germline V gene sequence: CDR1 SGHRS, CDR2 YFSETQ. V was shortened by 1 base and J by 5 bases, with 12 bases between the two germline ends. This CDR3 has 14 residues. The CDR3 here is CASSLFHGGTEAFF. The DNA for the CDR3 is TGCGCCAGCAGCTTGTTTCACGGGGGAACTGAAGCTTTCTTT.

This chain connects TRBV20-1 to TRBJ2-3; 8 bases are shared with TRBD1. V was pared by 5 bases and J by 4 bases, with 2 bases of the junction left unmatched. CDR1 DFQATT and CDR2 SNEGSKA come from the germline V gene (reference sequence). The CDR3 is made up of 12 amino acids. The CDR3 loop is CSAQQGADTQYF. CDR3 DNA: TGCAGTGCTCAACAGGGGGCAGATACGCAGTATTTT.

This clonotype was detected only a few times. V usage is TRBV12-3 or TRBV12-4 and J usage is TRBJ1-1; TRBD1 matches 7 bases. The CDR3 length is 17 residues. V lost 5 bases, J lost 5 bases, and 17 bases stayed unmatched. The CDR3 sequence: CASSQGGGITRRTEAFF. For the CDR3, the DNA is TGTGCCAGCAGTCAGGGGGGGGGAATTACCCGACGGACTGAAGCTTTCTTT.

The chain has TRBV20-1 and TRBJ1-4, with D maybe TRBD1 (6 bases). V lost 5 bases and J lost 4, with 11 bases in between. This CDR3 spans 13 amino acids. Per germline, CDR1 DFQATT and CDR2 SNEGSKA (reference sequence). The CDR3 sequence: CSAWTAVNEKLFF. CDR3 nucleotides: TGCAGTGCTTGGACAGCCGTTAATGAAAAACTGTTTTTT.

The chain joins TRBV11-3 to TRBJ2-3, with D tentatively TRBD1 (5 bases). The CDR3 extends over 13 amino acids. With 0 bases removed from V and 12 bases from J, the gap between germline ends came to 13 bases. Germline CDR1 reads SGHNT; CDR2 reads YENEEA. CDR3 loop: CASSLDDGHQQYF. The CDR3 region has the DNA TGTGCCAGCAGCTTAGATGACGGACATCAACAGTATTTT.

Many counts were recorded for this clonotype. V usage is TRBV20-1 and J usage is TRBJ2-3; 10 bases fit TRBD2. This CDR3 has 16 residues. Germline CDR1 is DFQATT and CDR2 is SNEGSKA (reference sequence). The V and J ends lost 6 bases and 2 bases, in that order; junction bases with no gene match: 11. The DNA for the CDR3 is TGCAGTGCCCCCCGACGTAGCGGGGGGTACACAGATACGCAGTATTTT. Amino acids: CSAPRRSGGYTDTQYF.

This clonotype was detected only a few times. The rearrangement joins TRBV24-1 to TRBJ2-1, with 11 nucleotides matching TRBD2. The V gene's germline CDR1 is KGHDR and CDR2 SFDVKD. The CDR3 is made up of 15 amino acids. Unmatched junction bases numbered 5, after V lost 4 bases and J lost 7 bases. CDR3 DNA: TGTGCCACCAGTGACCCTAGCGGGGGGTGGAATGAGCAGTTCTTC. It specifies CATSDPSGGWNEQFF.

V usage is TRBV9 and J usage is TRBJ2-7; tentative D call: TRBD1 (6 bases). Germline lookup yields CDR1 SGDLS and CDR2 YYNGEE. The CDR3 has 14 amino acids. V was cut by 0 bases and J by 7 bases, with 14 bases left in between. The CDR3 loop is CASSVGLGAFEQYF. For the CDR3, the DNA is TGTGCCAGCAGCGTAGGGCTGGGGGCGTTTGAGCAGTACTTC.

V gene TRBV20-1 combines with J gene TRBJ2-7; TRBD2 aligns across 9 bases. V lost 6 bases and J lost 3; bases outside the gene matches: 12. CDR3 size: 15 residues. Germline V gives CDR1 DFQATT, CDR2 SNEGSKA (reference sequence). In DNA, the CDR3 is TGCAGTGCACCCAACTCAGCGGGGGGAATCTACGAGCAGTACTTC. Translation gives CSAPNSAGGIYEQYF.

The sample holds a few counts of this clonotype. In DNA, the CDR3 is TGTGCCAGCAGCGCCACAGGATATAGCAATCAGCCCCAGCATTTT. This encodes CASSATGYSNQPQHF. The chain recombines TRBV2 with TRBJ1-5; perhaps TRBD1 as D (5 bases). The CDR3 is 15 residues long. Germline CDR1 reads SNHLY; CDR2 reads FYNNEI. Trimming stripped 6 bases from V and 0 bases from J, with 12 bases between. Full variable domain (outside the CDR3, taken from reference TRBV2 and TRBJ1-5): EPEVTQTPSHQVTQMGQEVILRCVPISNHLYFYWYRQILGQKVEFLVSFYNNEISEKSEIFDDQFSVERPDGSNFTLKIRSTKLEDSAMYFCASSATGYSNQPQHFGDGTRLSIL.

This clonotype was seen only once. The CDR3 region has the DNA TGTGCCAGCAAAAGGGACGGCGCTAACTATGGCTACACCTTC. Its translation is CASKRDGANYGYTF. The chain carries TRBV3-1 and TRBJ1-2; D possibly corresponds to TRBD1 (5 bases). The CDR3 sequence is 14 residues long. CDR1 and CDR2 from the germline V gene are LGHDT and YNNKEL (reference sequence). Trimming shortened V by 7 bases and J by 0 bases, and 12 bases separated the two germline ends.

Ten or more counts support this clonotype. CDR3 in amino acids: CASSLVLGISVETQYF. Written as DNA, the CDR3 is TGTGCCAGCAGCTTAGTCCTGGGAATTTCTGTGGAGACCCAGTACTTC. The rearrangement joins TRBV7-9 to TRBJ2-5, with D unresolved. The CDR3 spans 16 residues. V was trimmed by 1 base and J by 5 bases, leaving 17 bases between them. Germline CDR1 reads SEHNR; CDR2 reads FQNEAQ (reference sequence).

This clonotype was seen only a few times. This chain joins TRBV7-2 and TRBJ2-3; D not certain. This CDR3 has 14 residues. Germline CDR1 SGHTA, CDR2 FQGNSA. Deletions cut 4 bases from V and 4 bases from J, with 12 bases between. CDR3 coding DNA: TGTGCCAGCAGCTCCCCCGACCGGGCAGATACGCAGTATTTT. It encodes CASSSPDRADTQYF.

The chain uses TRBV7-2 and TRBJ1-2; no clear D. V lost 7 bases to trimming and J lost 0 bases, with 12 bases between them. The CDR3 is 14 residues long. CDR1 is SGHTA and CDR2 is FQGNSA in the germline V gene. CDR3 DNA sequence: TGTGCCAGCATCCCGACATTAGCTAACTATGGCTACACCTTC. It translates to CASIPTLANYGYTF.

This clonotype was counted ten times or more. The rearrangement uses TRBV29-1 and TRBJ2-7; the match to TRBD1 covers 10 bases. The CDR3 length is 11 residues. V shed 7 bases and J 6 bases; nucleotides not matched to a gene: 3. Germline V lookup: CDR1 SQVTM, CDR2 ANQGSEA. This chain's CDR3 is CSARDRGEQYF. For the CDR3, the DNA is TGCAGCGCCCGGGACAGGGGCGAGCAGTACTTC.

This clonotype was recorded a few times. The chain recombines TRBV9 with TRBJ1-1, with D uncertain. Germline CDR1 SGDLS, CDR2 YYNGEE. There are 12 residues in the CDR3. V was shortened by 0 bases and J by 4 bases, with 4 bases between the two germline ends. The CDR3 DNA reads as TGTGCCAGCAGCGTAGGGGGCACTGAAGCTTTCTTT. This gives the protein CASSVGGTEAFF.

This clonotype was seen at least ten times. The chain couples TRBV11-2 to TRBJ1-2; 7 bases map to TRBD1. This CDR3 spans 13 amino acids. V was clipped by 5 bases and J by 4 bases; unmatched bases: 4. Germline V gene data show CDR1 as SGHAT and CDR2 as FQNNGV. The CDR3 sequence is CASSRQGFYGYTF. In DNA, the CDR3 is TGTGCCAGCAGCCGACAGGGCTTCTATGGCTACACCTTC. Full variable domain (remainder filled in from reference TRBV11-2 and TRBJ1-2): EAGVAQSPRYKIIEKRQSVAFWCNPISGHATLYWYQQILGQGPKLLIQFQNNGVVDDSQLPKDRFSAERLKGVDSTLKIQPAKLEDSAVYLCASSRQGFYGYTFGSGTRLTVV.

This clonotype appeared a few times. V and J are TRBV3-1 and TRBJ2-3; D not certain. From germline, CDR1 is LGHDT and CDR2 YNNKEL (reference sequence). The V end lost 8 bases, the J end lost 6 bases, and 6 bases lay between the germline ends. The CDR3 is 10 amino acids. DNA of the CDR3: TGTGCCAGCGGCGGTGATACGCAGTATTTT. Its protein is CASGGDTQYF.

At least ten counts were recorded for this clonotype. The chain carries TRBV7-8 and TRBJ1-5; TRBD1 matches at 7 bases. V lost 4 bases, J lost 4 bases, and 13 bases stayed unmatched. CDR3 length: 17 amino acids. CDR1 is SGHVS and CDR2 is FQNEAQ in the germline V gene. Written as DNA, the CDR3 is TGTGCCAGCAGCTCTAAAGGACAGGACGTTTCAAATCAGCCCCAGCATTTT. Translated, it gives CASSSKGQDVSNQPQHF.

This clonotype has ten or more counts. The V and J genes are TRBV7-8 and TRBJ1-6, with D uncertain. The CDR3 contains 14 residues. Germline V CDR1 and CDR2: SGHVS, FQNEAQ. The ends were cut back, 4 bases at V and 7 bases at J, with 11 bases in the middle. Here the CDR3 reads CASSSLQLNSPLHF. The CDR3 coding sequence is TGTGCCAGCAGCTCTCTTCAGTTGAATTCACCCCTCCACTTT.

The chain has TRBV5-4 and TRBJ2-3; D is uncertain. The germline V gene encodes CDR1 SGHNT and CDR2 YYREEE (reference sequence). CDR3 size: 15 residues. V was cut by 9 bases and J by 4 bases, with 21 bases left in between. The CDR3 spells CATRSGPRSADTQYF. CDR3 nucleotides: TGTGCCACCCGTTCCGGCCCCCGGAGTGCAGATACGCAGTATTTT.

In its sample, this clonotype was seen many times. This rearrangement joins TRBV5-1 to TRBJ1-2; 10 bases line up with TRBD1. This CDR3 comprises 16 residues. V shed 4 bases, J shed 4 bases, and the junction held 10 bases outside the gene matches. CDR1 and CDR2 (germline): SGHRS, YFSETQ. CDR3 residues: CASSTGTGAFGYGYTF. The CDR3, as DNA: TGCGCCAGCAGCACCGGGACAGGGGCGTTCGGCTATGGCTACACCTTC. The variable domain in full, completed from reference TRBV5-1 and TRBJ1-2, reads KAGVTQTPRYLIKTRGQQVTLSCSPISGHRSVSWYQQTPGQGLQFLFEYFSETQRNKGNFPGRFSGRQFSNSRSEMNVSTLELGDSALYLCASSTGTGAFGYGYTFGSGTRLTVV.